What follows describes a single TCR beta chain. The antigen is unknown. These data come from a study of shared clonotypes between healthy human individuals. Background on the study: Each donor contributed plates that comprised three CD4 naive, three CD4 memory, two CD8 naive and one CD8 memory. Notes on the study in general: The four-donor shared clonotypes exceeded non-shared clonotypes in generation probability, with non-shared ones scoring lower. The sampled material consisted only of blood, and tissue repertoires are likely to differ.

Naive-designated CD8 cells lacked CD45RO, were positively enriched for CCR7, and omitted terminally differentiated effector memory CD45RA+ cells. The J segment lost 8 bases and the V segment lost 1 base, leaving 7 bases of the junction unmatched. From germline, CDR1 is MGHRA and CDR2 YSYEKL. CDR3 length equals 15 residues. Here immunoSEQ multiplex PCR was the method, and the copy in TCRdb shows in-frame clones only, minus some. The repertoire holds about 600,000 clones, with roughly 98% as singletons. The specimen sequenced was naive CD8+ T cells sorted from blood. The receptor was derived from a man younger than 40 in good health. The V gene is TRBV4-1, the J gene TRBJ1-2, with TRBD1 matching 10 bases. The CDR3: CASSQVGQGVEGYTF. The CDR3 bases are TGCGCCAGCAGCCAAGTTGGACAGGGGGTCGAAGGCTACACCTTC.